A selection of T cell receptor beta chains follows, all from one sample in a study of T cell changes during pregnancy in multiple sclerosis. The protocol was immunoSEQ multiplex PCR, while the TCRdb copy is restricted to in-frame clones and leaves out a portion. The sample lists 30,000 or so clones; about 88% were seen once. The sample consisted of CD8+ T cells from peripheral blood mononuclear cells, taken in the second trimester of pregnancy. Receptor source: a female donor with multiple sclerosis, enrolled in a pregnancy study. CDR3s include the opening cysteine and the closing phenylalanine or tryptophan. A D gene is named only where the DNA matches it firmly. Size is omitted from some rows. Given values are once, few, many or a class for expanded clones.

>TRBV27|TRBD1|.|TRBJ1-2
CASSPFDRDNYGYTF
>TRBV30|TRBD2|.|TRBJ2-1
CAWSVQAGFDNEQFF
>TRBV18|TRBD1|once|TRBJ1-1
CASSPRRGYTEAFF
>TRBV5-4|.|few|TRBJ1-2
CASSLDRPIRPGYTF
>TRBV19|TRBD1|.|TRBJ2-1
CASSRGQVYNDEQFF
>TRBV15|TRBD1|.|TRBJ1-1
CATSRGAGGPGAFF
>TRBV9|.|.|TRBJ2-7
CASSVGPQGYEQYF
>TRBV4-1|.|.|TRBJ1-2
CASSPRANYGYTF
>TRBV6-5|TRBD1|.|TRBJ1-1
CASRFRQGANTEAFF
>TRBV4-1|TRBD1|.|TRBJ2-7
CASSQAAGTGGPYEQYF
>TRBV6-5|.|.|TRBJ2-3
CASSYSAVSTDTQYF
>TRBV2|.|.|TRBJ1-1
CASSEAPEALF